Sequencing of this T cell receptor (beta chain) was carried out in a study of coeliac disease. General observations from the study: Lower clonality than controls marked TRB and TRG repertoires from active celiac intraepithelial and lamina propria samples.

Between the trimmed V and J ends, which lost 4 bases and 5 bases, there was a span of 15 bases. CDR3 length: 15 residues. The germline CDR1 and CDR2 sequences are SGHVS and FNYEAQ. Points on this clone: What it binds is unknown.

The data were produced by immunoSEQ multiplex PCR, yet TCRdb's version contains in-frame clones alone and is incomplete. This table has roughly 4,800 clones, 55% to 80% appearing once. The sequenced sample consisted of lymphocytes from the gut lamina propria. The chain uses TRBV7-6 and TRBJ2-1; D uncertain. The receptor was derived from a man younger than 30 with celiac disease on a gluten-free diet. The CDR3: CASSYISLGNNEQFF. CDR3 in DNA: TGTGCCAGCAGCTATATTAGCCTAGGAAACAATGAGCAGTTCTTC.